Below, 8 T cell receptor beta chains from the same sample are listed, as sequenced in a study of OX40 agonist ivuxolimab in advanced cancers. Assay: immunoSEQ multiplex PCR; the TCRdb copy retains only in-frame clones and omits some. The sample yields about 24,000 clones, 75% to 90% seen once. Material: CD4+ or CD8+ T cells sorted from blood, obtained in a trial of the OX40 agonist ivuxolimab. Source of these receptors: an adult with an advanced solid tumor such as melanoma, head and neck, liver or kidney cancer.

The chain uses TRBV7-2 and TRBJ1-3; D not certain. Germline CDR1 and CDR2: SGHTA and FQGNSA. The CDR3 extends over 15 amino acids. Trimming removed 4 bases from V and 2 bases from J, with 12 bases in between. The chain's CDR3 is CASSSAPGTGNTIYF. CDR3 nucleotides: TGTGCCAGCAGCTCAGCCCCAGGAACTGGAAACACCATATATTTT.

The J gene is TRBJ2-2, the V gene TRBV9; no firm D call. This CDR3 has 13 amino acids. CDR1 and CDR2 (germline): SGDLS, YYNGEE. V lost 6 bases, J lost 6 bases, and 12 bases lay in between. Here the CDR3 reads CASTGRRPGELFF. The CDR3 nucleotides are TGTGCCAGCACCGGTCGCCGACCCGGGGAGCTGTTTTTT.

V is TRBV5-1 and J is TRBJ2-7; 13 bases align to TRBD2. The CDR3 loop spans 14 amino acids. V was clipped by 4 bases and J by 3 bases; unmatched bases: 1. Germline loops: CDR1 SGHRS, CDR2 YFSETQ. The CDR3 bases are TGCGCCAGCAGCGGGACTAGCGGGGACTACGAGCAGTACTTC. Protein sequence: CASSGTSGDYEQYF.

The rearrangement links TRBV5-6 to TRBJ2-3; 13 bases match TRBD2. The germline gives CDR1 SGHDT, CDR2 YYEEEE. This CDR3 has 17 amino acids. Trimming took 4 bases from V and 5 from J; bases not matched to a gene: 10. CDR3 DNA sequence: TGTGCCAGCAGCCCCCCCCCAGGACTAGCGGGAGAAGATACGCAGTATTTT. It encodes CASSPPPGLAGEDTQYF. Combining the CDR3 with reference TRBV5-6 and TRBJ2-3 gives the whole variable domain DAGVTQSPTHLIKTRGQQVTLRCSPKSGHDTVSWYQQALGQGPQFIFQYYEEEERQRGNFPDRFSGHQFPNYSSELNVNALLLGDSALYLCASSPPPGLAGEDTQYFGPGTRLTVL.

To note about this clone: Sequence at one end of the junction differs from germline and may be a read error. J is TRBJ2-7 and V is TRBV18; TRBD2 matches at 8 bases. This CDR3 contains 16 residues. CDR1 and CDR2 (germline): KGHSH, LQKENI. This CDR3 is CAGSPPGAGVLYEQYF. CDR3 sequence (DNA): TGTGCCGGCTCACCACCGGGAGCGGGAGTCTTATACGAGCAGTACTTC.

For this clone: In the same sample, other DNA sequences code for this CDR3. The V gene is TRBV28, the J gene TRBJ2-7; TRBD1 agrees at 8 bases. The CDR3 runs 15 residues. Trimming removed 5 bases from V and 6 bases from J; junction bases left unmatched: 12. The germline gives CDR1 MDHEN, CDR2 SYDVKM. CDR3 sequence: CASSPRTGIVSEQYF. The CDR3 bases are TGTGCCAGCAGTCCGCGGACAGGGATTGTTTCCGAGCAGTACTTC.

The V and J genes are TRBV28 and TRBJ2-5, with 11 positions matching TRBD2. CDR1 and CDR2 (germline): MDHEN, SYDVKM. This CDR3 spans 14 amino acids. Unmatched junction bases numbered 3, after V lost 6 bases and J lost 3 bases. CDR3 residues: CASRPGLAEETQYF. The CDR3 DNA reads TGTGCCAGCAGACCGGGACTAGCGGAAGAGACCCAGTACTTC.

V and J are TRBV7-9 and TRBJ2-7; 9 bases line up with TRBD2. The trim removed 5 bases at V and 7 bases at J, leaving 12 bases unmatched. Germline-derived CDR1 and CDR2 are SEHNR and FQNEAQ (reference sequence). There are 15 residues in the CDR3. The CDR3 sequence is CASSPRAGGLKEQYF. CDR3 sequence (DNA): TGTGCCAGCAGCCCCCGGGCGGGAGGGCTTAAAGAGCAGTACTTC. The full variable domain, rest sourced from reference TRBV7-9 and TRBJ2-7, is DTGVSQNPRHKITKRGQNVTFRCDPISEHNRLYWYRQTLGQGPEFLTYFQNEAQLEKSRLLSDRFSAERPKGSFSTLEIQRTEQGDSAMYLCASSPRAGGLKEQYFGPGTRLTVT.